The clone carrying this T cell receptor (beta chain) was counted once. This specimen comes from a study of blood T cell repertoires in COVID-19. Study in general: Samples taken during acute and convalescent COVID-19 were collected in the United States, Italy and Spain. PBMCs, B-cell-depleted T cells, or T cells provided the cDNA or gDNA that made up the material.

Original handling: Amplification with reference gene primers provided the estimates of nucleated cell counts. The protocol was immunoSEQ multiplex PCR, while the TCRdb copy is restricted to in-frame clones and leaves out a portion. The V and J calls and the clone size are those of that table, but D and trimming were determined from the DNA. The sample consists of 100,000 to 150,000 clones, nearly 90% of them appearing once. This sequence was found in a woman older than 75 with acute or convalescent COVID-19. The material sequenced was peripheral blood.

CDR3 protein: CATRGQVGYNEQFF. The CDR3 region has the DNA TGTGCCACCCGAGGACAGGTCGGATACAATGAGCAGTTCTTC. The rearrangement joins TRBV24-1 to TRBJ2-1; 7 nucleotides agree with TRBD1. J gave up 4 bases and V 9 bases, and 8 bases lay outside the gene matches. Germline loops: CDR1 KGHDR, CDR2 SFDVKD. The length of the CDR3 is 14 residues.